The T cell receptor beta chain described here comes from a study of blood T cell repertoires in COVID-19. Clones were read by immunoSEQ multiplex PCR, and TCRdb kept only the in-frame ones, dropping some. The sample has about 290,000 clones, about 89% seen once. Germline lookup yields CDR1 SNHLY and CDR2 FYNNEI. V was pared by 7 bases and J by 1 base, with 10 bases between. The CDR3 has 13 amino acids. The V and J genes are TRBV2 and TRBJ1-1, with D perhaps matching TRBD1 (5 bases). This TCR was sampled from a man in his forties with acute or convalescent COVID-19. The sequenced sample was peripheral blood. The CDR3 reads CASNRGGNTEAFF. In DNA, the CDR3 is TGTGCCAGCAATAGGGGAGGGAACACTGAAGCTTTCTTT.